This TCR beta chain derives from a study of regulatory T cells in long-lasting Graves disease. Libraries of TCR beta came from iRepertoire HTBI primers plus Arm-PCR of CDR3 regions. Using its own MiXCR run on the multiplex PCR reads, TCRdb lists one record per CDR3 protein. Altogether around 360,000 distinct CDR3 sequences are present, about 17% being singletons, with the ten largest covering 20% to 25%. Time point denoted: newly diagnosed GD, antithyroid drugs for less than 3 months. PBMC-extracted RNA yielded the TCR library. Staff drew around 8.5 milliliters of peripheral blood into EDTA tubes. With respect to this clonotype: What it binds is not known.

Study results and caveats: Blood alone, not thyroid tissue, was studied. New patients shared about 910 public clonotypes, and persistent patients shared more, with 2,500 to 3,000.

These data were also filed under a second study, of T cells in Graves' hyperthyroidism and ophthalmopathy. That investigation notes: HTBI primers were employed in a first-round RT-PCR of the TCR CDR3.

Material: peripheral blood mononuclear cells (PBMCs), obtained at new diagnosis, from a patient treated with antithyroid drugs. This clonotype was sampled from a woman in her late teens or twenties with Graves disease.

CDR3 protein: CASSPRVMTYEQYF. CDR3 sequence (DNA): TGTGCCAGCAGTCCAAGGGTAATGACCTACGAGCAGTACTTC. The rearrangement joins TRBV27 to TRBJ2-7; D ambiguous. Trimming left V 5 bases short and J 2 bases short, with 13 bases between. There are 14 residues in the CDR3. CDR1 and CDR2 from the germline V gene are MNHEY and SMNVEV (reference sequence).